These 27 T cell receptor beta chains originate from one sample sequenced in a study of CD4 T cells in relation to SARS-CoV-2 and coronaviruses. TCRdb's copy holds only in-frame clones and misses some; the assay was immunoSEQ multiplex PCR. The sample has some 65,000 clones; about nine tenths are singletons. The unexposed donors gave CD4+ T cells in about 2011-2019, prior to COVID-19. The sample consisted of memory CD4+ T cells from PBMCs. The source of these receptors is a human donor in good health.

J is TRBJ1-2 and V is TRBV4-3; TRBD1 agrees at 12 bases. Germline-derived CDR1 and CDR2 are LGHNA and YSLEER. CDR3 length equals 17 residues. Losses at the gene ends were 0 bases for V and 3 bases for J; bases not matched to a gene: 5. This CDR3 is CASSQEPGQGAYYGYTF. The CDR3 DNA follows: TGCGCCAGCAGCCAAGAGCCGGGACAGGGGGCTTACTATGGCTACACCTTC.

The rearrangement links TRBV15 to TRBJ1-4; 7 positions match TRBD1. Germline-derived CDR1 and CDR2 are LNHNV and YYDKDF (reference sequence). The CDR3 totals 16 residues. The V segment lost 4 bases and the J segment 0 bases; nucleotides outside the gene matches: 5. The CDR3 loop is CATSKDRAATNEKLFF. The CDR3 coding sequence is TGTGCCACCAGCAAAGACAGGGCTGCAACTAATGAAAAACTGTTTTTT.

This clone was seen just once. This chain links TRBV28 with TRBJ2-3; possible D gene TRBD1, 5 bases. CDR3 length equals 15 residues. Germline V gene data show CDR1 as MDHEN and CDR2 as SYDVKM. The V end was cut by 7 bases, the J end by 0 bases, with 14 bases between. The CDR3, as DNA: TGTGCCAGCATTTGGTCGCAGGGAAGCACAGATACGCAGTATTTT. Translating it yields CASIWSQGSTDTQYF.

The rearrangement joins TRBV7-2 to TRBJ2-3; no firm D call. The V and J ends lost 2 bases and 3 bases respectively, with 9 bases between them. CDR1 is SGHTA and CDR2 is FQGNSA in the germline V gene. CDR3 length: 14 amino acids. For the CDR3, the DNA is TGTGCCAGCAGCTTATACAAATCTACAGATACGCAGTATTTT. It translates to CASSLYKSTDTQYF. Full variable domain (remainder filled in from reference TRBV7-2 and TRBJ2-3): GAGVSQSPSNKVTEKGKDVELRCDPISGHTALYWYRQSLGQGLEFLIYFQGNSAPDKSGLPSDRFSAERTGGSVSTLTIQRTQQEDSAVYLCASSLYKSTDTQYFGPGTRLTVL.

This clone turned up a few times. The chain links TRBV9 to TRBJ2-3; a possible D gene is TRBD2 (6 bases). The CDR3 totals 15 residues. CDR1 is SGDLS and CDR2 is YYNGEE in the germline V gene. The ends were cut back, 0 bases at V and 5 bases at J, with 13 bases in the middle. The CDR3 DNA follows: TGTGCCAGCAGCGTAGTGGGCGGGGTGGGAGATACGCAGTATTTT. Translating gives CASSVVGGVGDTQYF. Supplemented by reference TRBV9 and TRBJ2-3, the full variable domain reads DSGVTQTPKHLITATGQRVTLRCSPRSGDLSVYWYQQSLDQGLQFLIQYYNGEERAKGNILERFSAQQFPDLHSELNLSSLELGDSALYFCASSVVGGVGDTQYFGPGTRLTVL.

This chain connects TRBV6-2 or TRBV6-3 to TRBJ2-6, with no clear D. Germline CDR1 reads MNHEY; CDR2 reads SVGEGT. This CDR3 is 15 amino acids long. Trimming removed 6 bases at V and 0 bases at J, with 9 bases between. This CDR3 reads CASSGPGSGANVLTF. The CDR3 region has the DNA TGTGCCAGCAGCGGACCCGGCTCTGGGGCCAACGTCCTGACTTTC.

The rearrangement uses TRBV19 and TRBJ2-1; a weak D match, TRBD1 (6 bases). Trimming stripped 6 bases from V and 8 bases from J, with 17 bases between. Germline CDR1 reads LNHDA; CDR2 reads SQIVND (reference sequence). This CDR3 spans 14 amino acids. The DNA for the CDR3 is TGTGCCAGTAGCAAAGCTCAGGGGCCTGATGAGCAGTTCTTC. Protein product: CASSKAQGPDEQFF.

The genes are TRBV5-1 and TRBJ2-7, with 9 nucleotides matching TRBD1. The CDR3 is 15 amino acids. Germline V gene sequence: CDR1 SGHRS, CDR2 YFSETQ. After removal of 2 bases from V and 5 bases from J, the junction contained 8 bases not matched to a gene. CDR3 coding DNA: TGCGCCAGCAGCTTAGGGGGGACAGGGCCACACGAGCAGTACTTC. As protein: CASSLGGTGPHEQYF.

This rearrangement joins TRBV10-2 to TRBJ1-1; maybe TRBD1 (6 bases). Trimming took 10 bases from V and 5 from J, leaving 20 bases between them. The CDR3 length is 14 residues. CDR1 is WSHSY and CDR2 is SAAADI in the germline V gene. The CDR3 here is CATLWGAQGTEAFF. The CDR3 region has the DNA TGCGCCACTCTCTGGGGGGCCCAGGGAACTGAAGCTTTCTTT.

This clone has just one count. This chain links TRBV11-2 with TRBJ2-1, with no clear D. Trimming shortened V by 2 bases and J by 8 bases, and 13 bases separated the two germline ends. Germline CDR1 SGHAT, CDR2 FQNNGV. This CDR3 is built from 14 residues. CDR3 nucleotide sequence: TGTGCCAGCAGCTTAACACAACCTTGGTATGAGCAGTTCTTC. Protein product: CASSLTQPWYEQFF.

This chain joins TRBV7-9 and TRBJ2-3; D is ambiguous. CDR1 and CDR2 (germline): SEHNR, FQNEAQ (reference sequence). The CDR3 is 14 residues long. Trimming stripped 5 bases from V and 0 bases from J, with 9 bases between. The CDR3 DNA follows: TGTGCCAGCAGCCAGAGCGAGAGCACAGATACGCAGTATTTT. This codes for CASSQSESTDTQYF.

A note on this clone: The limits of the CDR3 on the DNA are not certain, so only TCRdb's listed CDR3 is given. This chain links TRBV1 with TRBJ2-3; the table's D call of TRBD2 was not tested on the DNA. TRBV1 is termed a pseudogene. The CDR3 numbers 16 amino acids, ends counted. The CDR3 protein is CTSSQVAGGITDTQYF.

The chain combines TRBV25-1 with TRBJ2-7; TRBD1 matches 9 bases. V was clipped by 8 bases and J by 1 base; unmatched bases: 9. The V gene's germline CDR1 is MGHDK and CDR2 SYGVNS. This CDR3 is 15 amino acids long. Here the CDR3 reads CASGTPGTGSYEQYF. CDR3 bases: TGTGCCAGCGGAACCCCCGGGACAGGGTCCTACGAGCAGTACTTC.

This sequence joins TRBV19 and TRBJ1-2, with unresolved D. There are 15 residues in the CDR3. Between the trimmed V and J ends, which lost 4 bases and 6 bases, there was a span of 18 bases. Per the germline V gene, CDR1 is LNHDA and CDR2 is SQIVND (reference sequence). The CDR3 sequence: CASSKPRAGADGYTF. The CDR3 DNA sequence: TGTGCCAGTAGTAAACCTCGGGCAGGTGCCGATGGCTACACCTTC.

The J gene is TRBJ1-2, the V gene TRBV7-2; no reliable D call. In germline, CDR1 is SGHTA, CDR2 FQGNSA. CDR3 length: 15 amino acids. Between the trimmed V and J ends, which lost 1 base and 4 bases, there was a span of 13 bases. The DNA of the CDR3 is TGTGCCAGCAGCTTAGACCCCGCGGCTATCTATGGCTACACCTTC. Its protein is CASSLDPAAIYGYTF.

This sequence joins TRBV5-1 and TRBJ2-2; a possible D gene is TRBD2 (7 bases). This CDR3 is 14 amino acids long. V lost 1 base to trimming and J lost 6 bases, with 10 bases between them. The germline gives CDR1 SGHRS, CDR2 YFSETQ. CDR3 in amino acids: CASSLLGGPGELFF. The CDR3 DNA reads TGCGCCAGCAGCTTGCTGGGGGGGCCCGGGGAGCTGTTTTTT.

The rearrangement joins TRBV7-9 to TRBJ1-3; a possible D gene is TRBD1 (5 bases). Germline values: CDR1 SEHNR, CDR2 FQNEAQ (reference sequence). The CDR3 contains 12 residues. The V end was cut by 6 bases, the J end by 8 bases, with 11 bases between. The CDR3 DNA sequence: TGTGCCAGCAGGCGGGAAGGGGACACCATATATTTT. Amino acid sequence: CASRREGDTIYF.

Only one count was recorded for this clone. The chain is built from TRBV10-3 and TRBJ2-3, with TRBD2 matching over 7 bases. The germline V gene encodes CDR1 ENHRY and CDR2 SYGVKD. The CDR3 has 14 residues. Unmatched junction bases numbered 7, after V lost 6 bases and J lost 4 bases. The CDR3 DNA is TGTGCCATCAGGGGGGGGAGGGACGCAGATACGCAGTATTTT. This sequence encodes CAIRGGRDADTQYF.

The V call is TRBV7-3, the J call TRBJ1-6; 7 bases align to TRBD1. V shed 5 bases and J 1 base; nucleotides not matched to a gene: 17. The CDR3 consists of 20 residues. The germline V gene encodes CDR1 SGHTA and CDR2 FQGTGA. The CDR3 nucleotides read TGTGCCAGCAGCGTACCGCCGGGACAGCATTTTGGGTCCTATAATTCACCCCTCCACTTT. This codes for CASSVPPGQHFGSYNSPLHF.

This clone was picked up one time. V gene TRBV5-4 combines with J gene TRBJ2-3; maybe TRBD1 (5 bases). The CDR3 totals 15 residues. The V gene lost 1 base and the J gene lost 6 bases, with 15 bases spanning the gap. Germline CDR1 reads SGHNT; CDR2 reads YYREEE (reference sequence). The CDR3 DNA reads TGTGCCAGCAGCTTGAGGTCCCAGGGTGTGGATACGCAGTATTTT. Residues: CASSLRSQGVDTQYF. Drawing the rest from reference TRBV5-4 and TRBJ2-3, the complete variable domain is ETGVTQSPTHLIKTRGQQVTLRCSSQSGHNTVSWYQQALGQGPQFIFQYYREEENGRGNFPPRFSGLQFPNYSSELNVNALELDDSALYLCASSLRSQGVDTQYFGPGTRLTVL.

The chain is built from TRBV5-4 and TRBJ2-3; tentative D call: TRBD2 (6 bases). Germline loops: CDR1 SGHNT, CDR2 YYREEE (reference sequence). This CDR3 region has 18 residues. Trimming took off 3 bases at V and 3 bases at J, with 23 bases between the two ends. The CDR3 loop is CASSSPNIQTRITDTQYF. CDR3 bases: TGTGCCAGCAGCTCCCCGAACATACAGACTAGGATAACAGATACGCAGTATTTT.

J is TRBJ2-7 and V is TRBV11-2, with 9 bases fitting TRBD1. The CDR3 is made up of 16 amino acids. V gave up 5 bases and J gave up 1 base; unmatched junction bases: 9. The germline V gene encodes CDR1 SGHAT and CDR2 FQNNGV. CDR3 region: CASSTGTGYSSYEQYF. CDR3 coding DNA: TGTGCCAGCAGCACCGGGACAGGGTATTCTTCCTACGAGCAGTACTTC.

The chain employs TRBV6-6 and TRBJ2-7, with D maybe TRBD1 (5 bases). This CDR3 region has 13 residues. Germline CDR1 is MNHNY and CDR2 is SVGAGI (reference sequence). V was cut by 2 bases and J by 7 bases, with 12 bases left in between. Here the CDR3 DNA reads TGTGCCAGCAGTTACCAGGGCTCGAATGAGCAGTACTTC. Its translation: CASSYQGSNEQYF.

The chain combines TRBV7-2 with TRBJ2-7, with 8 bases lining up with TRBD2. Germline assignment: CDR1 SGHTA and CDR2 FQGNSA. The CDR3 totals 14 residues. V dropped 5 bases and J dropped 6; count of bases not matched to a gene: 9. The CDR3 sequence is CASSLGTRRTEQYF. CDR3 nucleotide sequence: TGTGCCAGCAGCCTTGGGACTAGACGGACCGAGCAGTACTTC.

The chain carries TRBV12-3 or TRBV12-4 and TRBJ2-2; D not resolved. This CDR3 comprises 13 residues. With 9 bases removed from V and 6 bases from J, the gap between germline ends came to 14 bases. The DNA of the CDR3 is TGTGCCAGTTCGTCACTACAGTCCGGGGAGCTGTTTTTT. Amino acids: CASSSLQSGELFF.

The rearrangement joins TRBV19 to TRBJ1-2; D gene uncertain. Trimming left V 4 bases short and J 13 bases short, with 13 bases between. The CDR3 has 11 amino acids. From germline, CDR1 is LNHDA and CDR2 SQIVND (reference sequence). The CDR3 is CASSNAETCTF. The CDR3 coding sequence is TGTGCCAGTAGTAACGCGGAAACATGCACCTTC.

The rearrangement uses TRBV5-1 and TRBJ1-2, with 7 nucleotides matching TRBD1. The CDR3 consists of 15 residues. V shed 1 base, J shed 3 bases, and the junction held 6 bases outside the gene matches. Germline assignment: CDR1 SGHRS and CDR2 YFSETQ. CDR3 in DNA: TGCGCCAGCAGCTTGTCCGACAGGGCCTACTATGGCTACACCTTC. Translated: CASSLSDRAYYGYTF.